This T cell receptor (beta chain) was found in a study of blood T cell repertoires in COVID-19. Background on the study: Collection of acute and convalescent COVID-19 samples took place in the United States, Italy and Spain. PBMCs, B-cell-depleted T cells, or T cells provided the cDNA or gDNA that made up the material.

This clone was seen ten or more times. V was pared by 2 bases and J by 6 bases, with 11 bases between. This CDR3 has 14 residues. In germline, CDR1 is MNHEY, CDR2 SMNVEV (reference sequence). Some clones are missing from TCRdb's copy, which holds only in-frame ones; the method was immunoSEQ multiplex PCR. The sample has about 150,000 clones, about four fifths seen once. Categorization into cohorts depended on clinical history that participants reported. The sequenced sample was PBMCs or T cells enriched from blood (not recorded which). The chain carries TRBV27 and TRBJ1-5, with D possibly TRBD1 on 6 matching bases. This TCR was recovered from a woman aged 50 to 60 with acute COVID-19. As DNA, the CDR3 is TGTGCCAGCAGTTTAGCAGGGGTCACTCAGCCCCAGCATTTT. It codes for CASSLAGVTQPQHF.